Listed here are 8 T cell receptor beta chains from one sample, sequenced in a study of shared clonotypes between healthy human individuals. Libraries were prepared by immunoSEQ multiplex PCR; TCRdb keeps only in-frame clonotypes and omits some of them. The top ten clones hold 0.36% of a sample with 2 million to 3 million clones, over 85% of them seen once. Input material: naive CD4+ T cells from PBMCs. As for subset: CD45RA+ positively selected. Receptors were obtained from a man aged 18 to 29 in good health. Some clones in this sample may be carry-over from other donors' samples.

The chain links TRBV19 to TRBJ1-5; perhaps TRBD1 as D (5 bases). CDR3 length equals 16 residues. Germline V gene data show CDR1 as LNHDA and CDR2 as SQIVND (reference sequence). Trimming removed 5 bases at V and 5 bases at J, with 19 bases between. The CDR3 is CASSPEGALKYQPQHF. The CDR3 nucleotides read TGTGCCAGTAGTCCAGAAGGGGCCTTGAAGTATCAGCCCCAGCATTTT.

J is TRBJ2-4 and V is TRBV7-9; no clear D gene. The V gene lost 7 bases and the J gene lost 2 bases, with 15 bases spanning the gap. This CDR3 is built from 15 residues. Germline CDR1 and CDR2: SEHNR and FQNEAQ (reference sequence). The CDR3 region is CASTPERLSKNIQYF. Written as DNA, the CDR3 is TGTGCCAGCACACCCGAGAGGCTGTCCAAAAACATTCAGTACTTC. Using reference TRBV7-9 and TRBJ2-4 for the parts outside the CDR3, the full variable domain is DTGVSQNPRHKITKRGQNVTFRCDPISEHNRLYWYRQTLGQGPEFLTYFQNEAQLEKSRLLSDRFSAERPKGSFSTLEIQRTEQGDSAMYLCASTPERLSKNIQYFGAGTRLSVL.

The V call is TRBV27, the J call TRBJ2-1; 7 nucleotides agree with TRBD2. From germline, CDR1 is MNHEY and CDR2 SMNVEV (reference sequence). This CDR3 is built from 20 residues. Unmatched junction bases numbered 18, after V lost 3 bases and J lost 1 base. The CDR3 sequence is CASSLFGRILLGGSYNEQFF. The CDR3 nucleotides read TGTGCCAGCAGTTTGTTCGGGAGGATACTTCTCGGAGGATCCTACAATGAGCAGTTCTTC.

Only one count was recorded for this clone. This chain links TRBV19 with TRBJ1-5; tentatively, D is TRBD1 (5 bases). This CDR3 spans 17 amino acids. CDR1 is LNHDA and CDR2 is SQIVND in the germline V gene (reference sequence). With 3 bases removed from V and 5 bases from J, the gap between germline ends came to 20 bases. This CDR3 reads CASSIVSARERDQPQHF. The CDR3 nucleotides are TGTGCCAGTAGTATTGTCTCGGCCAGGGAGAGGGATCAGCCCCAGCATTTT.

This chain uses TRBV6-1 with TRBJ2-3; the D gene is possibly TRBD2 (6 bases). The CDR3 sequence is 11 residues long. V was cut by 8 bases and J by 6 bases, with 9 bases left in between. The germline CDR1 and CDR2 sequences are MNHNS and SASEGT. CDR3 sequence reads: CASRLGDTQYF. CDR3 in DNA: TGTGCCAGCCGACTAGGCGATACGCAGTATTTT.

CDR3 sequence: CASSPGAYQETQYF. CDR3 bases: TGTGCCAGCAGTCCAGGCGCGTACCAAGAGACCCAGTACTTC. J is TRBJ2-5 and V is TRBV6-6; the D is unclear. Germline V gene sequence: CDR1 MNHNY, CDR2 SVGAGI (reference sequence). The CDR3 sequence is 14 residues long. Trimming stripped 5 bases from V and 0 bases from J, with 10 bases between.

The chain recombines TRBV7-2 with TRBJ2-7, with D possibly being TRBD1 (6 bases). The CDR3 runs to 15 residues. V shed 4 bases and J shed 1 base, with 14 bases lying between them. In germline, CDR1 is SGHTA, CDR2 FQGNSA. DNA for the CDR3: TGTGCCAGCAGCTACGGACCGACAGGTTCCTACGAGCAGTACTTC. Its translation: CASSYGPTGSYEQYF.

Of note for this clone: Within the sample, other DNA sequences also encode this same CDR3. V usage is TRBV18 and J usage is TRBJ1-5; D unresolved. V lost 3 bases to trimming and J lost 1 base, with 4 bases between them. This CDR3 region has 13 residues. Germline CDR1 is KGHSH and CDR2 is LQKENI. The CDR3 coding sequence is TGTGCCAGCTCACCGGGCAGCAATCAGCCCCAGCATTTT. Amino acid sequence: CASSPGSNQPQHF.